This T cell receptor (beta chain) is from a study of tumor-infiltrating lymphocytes in glioblastoma multiforme (dated by TCRdb to 2016 to 2017). About the study as a whole: Whether intratumoral genomic heterogeneity fosters TIL diversity was tested through joint investigation of somatic mutations, TIL diversity and immune response activity. What the research found in general, with its limitations: T cells were not sorted into functional subsets, and such sorting was noted by the authors as a future improvement. Because T cells carry unequal numbers of TCR transcripts, RNA-based TCR sequencing may distort clone frequencies. Generalizability was limited because only one glioblastoma patient was included in the TCR and somatic mutation analysis.

As for this clonotype: Its specific antigen is unknown. A much larger clonotype is one base distant, so this may be a read error.

TCRB libraries were built from RNA via three nested multiplex PCR rounds using a modified ARM-PCR protocol with multiple V-beta primers and a C-beta primer. TCRB-specific cDNA was synthesized from 0.45 to 0.65 ug total RNA with ProtoScript II Reverse Transcriptase and a C-beta primer. The description of the TCRB libraries did not mention any unique molecular identifiers. In the third PCR, barcodes and adapters were added over 25 cycles using Deep VentR (exo-) polymerase, and bands of 250-500 bp were then gel purified. An Illumina HiSeq 2500 was used to sequence the TCRB libraries with 250 bp paired-end reads. The study's own analysis went as follows. Reads were cleaned with Trimmomatic, merged with FLASH, assigned V, D and J segments with MiGEC, and analyzed with VDJtools. VDJtools was used to calculate the Shannon-Wiener diversity index, which quantified repertoire diversity. Using fastp trimming at Q25 and MiXCR clonotype assembly, TCRdb reanalyzed the public sequencing data and kept in-frame beta chains. Entries are consolidated by CDR3 protein sequence, retaining the most common genes and DNA. It is TCRdb's table, rather than the study itself, that gives the V and J calls and clone size. For this sample there are approximately 14,000 distinct CDR3 sequences; over 55% appear just once. The ten biggest clones cover just under 50% of the sample.

Including cysteine and phenylalanine, the CDR3 has 14 amino acids. Just CDR3 DNA is preserved here, 42 bases in frame from base 1. According to the germline V gene, CDR1 reads SNHLY and CDR2 reads FYNNEI. After removal of 8 bases from V and 4 bases from J, the junction retains 6 bases not matched to a gene. The AllPrep DNA/RNA mini kit was used to purify genomic DNA and total RNA at the same time from each of the roughly ten tumor samples. Every RNA sample had an OD 260/280 ratio above 1.9 and an RNA integrity number above 6.5. The sample taken for sequencing was brain tumor tissue. The chain is encoded by TRBV2 joined to TRBJ2-2, with 8 central nucleotides matching TRBD1. This receptor was taken from a male donor with glioblastoma. This receptor carries the CDR3 CASYDRGSTGELFF. The DNA reads TGTGCCAGCTACGACAGGGGCTCCACCGGGGAGCTGTTTTTT.